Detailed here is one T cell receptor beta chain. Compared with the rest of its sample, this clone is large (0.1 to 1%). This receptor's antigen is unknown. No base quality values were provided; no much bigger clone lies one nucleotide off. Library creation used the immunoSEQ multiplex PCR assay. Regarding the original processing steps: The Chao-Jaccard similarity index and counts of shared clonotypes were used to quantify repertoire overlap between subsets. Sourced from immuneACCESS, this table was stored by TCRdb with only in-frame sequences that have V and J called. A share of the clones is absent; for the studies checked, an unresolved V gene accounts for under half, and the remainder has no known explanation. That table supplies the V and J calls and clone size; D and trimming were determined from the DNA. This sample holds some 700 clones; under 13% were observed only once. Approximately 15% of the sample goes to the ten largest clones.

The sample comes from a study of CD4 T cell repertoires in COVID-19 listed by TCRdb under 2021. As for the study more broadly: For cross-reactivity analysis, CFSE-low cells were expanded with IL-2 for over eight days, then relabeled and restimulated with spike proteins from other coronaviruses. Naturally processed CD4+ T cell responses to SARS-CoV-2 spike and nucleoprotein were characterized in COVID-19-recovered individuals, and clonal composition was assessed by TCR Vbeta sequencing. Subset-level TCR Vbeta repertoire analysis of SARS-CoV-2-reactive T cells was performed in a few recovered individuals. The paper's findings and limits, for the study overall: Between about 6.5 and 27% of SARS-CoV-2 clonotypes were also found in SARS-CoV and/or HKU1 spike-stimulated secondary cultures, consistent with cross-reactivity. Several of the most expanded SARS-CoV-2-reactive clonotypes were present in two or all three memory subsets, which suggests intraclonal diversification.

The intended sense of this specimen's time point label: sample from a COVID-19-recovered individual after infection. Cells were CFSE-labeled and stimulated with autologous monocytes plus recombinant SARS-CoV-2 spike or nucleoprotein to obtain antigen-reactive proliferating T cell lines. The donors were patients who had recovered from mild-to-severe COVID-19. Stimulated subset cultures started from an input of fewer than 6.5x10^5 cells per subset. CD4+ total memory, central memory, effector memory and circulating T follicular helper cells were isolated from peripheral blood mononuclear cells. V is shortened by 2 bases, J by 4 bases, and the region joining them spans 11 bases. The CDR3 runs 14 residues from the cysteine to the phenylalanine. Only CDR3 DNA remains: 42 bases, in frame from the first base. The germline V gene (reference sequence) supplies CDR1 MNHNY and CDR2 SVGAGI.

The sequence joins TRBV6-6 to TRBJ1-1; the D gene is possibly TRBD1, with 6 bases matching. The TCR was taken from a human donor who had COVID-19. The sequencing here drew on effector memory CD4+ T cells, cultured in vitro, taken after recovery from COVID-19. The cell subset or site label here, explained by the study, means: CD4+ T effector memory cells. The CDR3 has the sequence CASSYAEGGTEAFF. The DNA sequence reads TGTGCCAGCAGTTACGCAGAGGGGGGCACTGAAGCTTTCTTT.